This T cell receptor (beta chain) stems from a study of OX40 agonist ivuxolimab in advanced cancers. General study findings and limits: People who partly responded at 0.1-3.0 mg/kg had some of the least clonal expansion seen.

Germline V gene sequence: CDR1 MNHEY, CDR2 SMNVEV (reference sequence). This CDR3 has 13 amino acids. Trimming removed 7 bases from V and 1 base from J, with 10 bases in between. On this clone: What it recognizes is unknown.

Here immunoSEQ multiplex PCR was the method, and the copy in TCRdb shows in-frame clones only, minus some. The repertoire holds nearly 80,000 clones, with more than 85% as singletons. The chain employs TRBV27 and TRBJ1-1; no clear D. The input for sequencing was CD4+ or CD8+ T cells sorted from blood, taken in a trial of the OX40 agonist ivuxolimab. This clonotype originated in an adult with an advanced solid tumor such as melanoma, head and neck, liver or kidney cancer. In DNA, the CDR3 is TGTGCCAGCATGAGGGTTACGAACACTGAAGCTTTCTTT. Its translation is CASMRVTNTEAFF.